The present entry profiles one T cell receptor beta chain with its context. This sample is part of a study of T-cell memory formation after mild COVID-19. 5'RACE primed at constant segments yielded TCR alpha and TCR beta cDNA libraries bearing sample barcodes and UMIs. A single record per CDR3 protein comes from TCRdb applying MiXCR to the 5' RACE reads. The profile shows some 320,000 distinct CDR3 sequences, around 15% of them singletons. This clonotype originated in a man younger than 35 who had mild COVID-19 (a few samples of this study predate the infection). Cell type and time point are not known. Source material: PBMCs or a T cell subset sorted from them (not recorded which).

CDR3 loop: CASSPAGAGGYEQYF. The CDR3 coding sequence is TGTGCCAGCTCACCCGCCGGGGCAGGGGGCTACGAGCAGTACTTC. This chain joins TRBV18 and TRBJ2-7, with TRBD1 identical over 7 bases. The CDR3 extends over 15 amino acids. V gave up 3 bases and J gave up 3 bases; unmatched junction bases: 8. Germline CDR1 KGHSH, CDR2 LQKENI.